A selection of T cell receptor beta chains follows, all from one sample in a study of blood T cell repertoires in COVID-19. TCRdb's table, derived via immunoSEQ multiplex PCR, lists solely in-frame clones and lacks some. The sample consists of about 220,000 clones, 87% of them appearing once. The specimen sequenced was PBMCs or T cells enriched from blood (not recorded which). The receptors were gathered from a woman aged 25-40 years with acute COVID-19. CDR3s include the opening cysteine and the closing phenylalanine or tryptophan. Fields, in order: D gene, V gene, clone size, J gene, CDR3 protein, CDR3 DNA. A D gene is named only where the DNA matches it firmly. The size of a clone is reported for some rows only, either as once, few or many, or as a class for expanded clones.

d_call: NA
v_call: TRBV2
clone_size: once
j_call: TRBJ2-7
cdr3_aa: CASSPTGEAPYEQYF
cdr3_nt: TGTGCCAGCAGCCCCACTGGGGAGGCCCCCTACGAGCAGTACTTC

d_call: NA
v_call: TRBV10-3
clone_size: NA
j_call: TRBJ1-5
cdr3_aa: CAISDLRDEPQHF
cdr3_nt: TGTGCCATCAGTGATTTGAGGGATGAGCCCCAGCATTTT

d_call: NA
v_call: TRBV5-1
clone_size: NA
j_call: TRBJ1-2
cdr3_aa: CASSLDGGGYTF
cdr3_nt: TGCGCCAGCAGCTTGGATGGAGGAGGCTACACCTTC

d_call: TRBD1
v_call: TRBV7-9
clone_size: NA
j_call: TRBJ1-4
cdr3_aa: CASSLGQGREKLFF
cdr3_nt: TGTGCCAGCAGCTTAGGACAGGGCCGGGAAAAACTGTTTTTT

d_call: TRBD1
v_call: TRBV13
clone_size: NA
j_call: TRBJ1-2
cdr3_aa: CASSLGKDRGPAGYTF
cdr3_nt: TGTGCCAGCAGCTTAGGAAAGGACAGGGGGCCTGCCGGCTACACCTTC

d_call: NA
v_call: TRBV6-6
clone_size: NA
j_call: TRBJ2-3
cdr3_aa: CASSPTPDTQYF
cdr3_nt: TGTGCCAGCAGTCCCACTCCAGATACGCAGTATTTT

d_call: NA
v_call: TRBV15
clone_size: NA
j_call: TRBJ1-5
cdr3_aa: CATSRSTEGNQPQHF
cdr3_nt: TGTGCCACCAGCAGGTCGACGGAGGGCAATCAGCCCCAGCATTTT

d_call: NA
v_call: TRBV12-3/TRBV12-4
clone_size: NA
j_call: TRBJ1-1
cdr3_aa: CASSFPGNTEAFF
cdr3_nt: TGTGCCAGCAGTTTTCCCGGGAACACTGAAGCTTTCTTT

d_call: NA
v_call: TRBV6-5
clone_size: NA
j_call: TRBJ2-7
cdr3_aa: CASSPGRGNEQYF
cdr3_nt: TGTGCCAGCAGTCCGGGTAGGGGGAACGAGCAGTACTTC

d_call: TRBD1
v_call: TRBV6-5
clone_size: few
j_call: TRBJ2-7
cdr3_aa: CASSYLDRGVYEQYF
cdr3_nt: TGTGCCAGCAGTTACCTGGACAGGGGGGTCTACGAGCAGTACTTC

d_call: TRBD1
v_call: TRBV4-1
clone_size: NA
j_call: TRBJ2-7
cdr3_aa: CASSQGDSIYEQYF
cdr3_nt: TGCGCCAGCAGCCAAGGGGACAGCATCTACGAGCAGTACTTC

d_call: TRBD1
v_call: TRBV30
clone_size: few
j_call: TRBJ2-7
cdr3_aa: CAWSHDRDYEQYF
cdr3_nt: TGTGCCTGGAGCCATGACAGGGACTACGAGCAGTACTTC

d_call: NA
v_call: TRBV5-6
clone_size: NA
j_call: TRBJ2-6
cdr3_aa: CASSRGGRLDAGANVLTF
cdr3_nt: TGTGCCAGCAGTCGAGGAGGCAGGTTGGATGCTGGGGCCAACGTCCTGACTTTC